The 18 T cell receptor beta chains below were found in one sample sequenced in a study of blood T cells in healthy people across ages. Then a second PCR, running roughly 7 to 11 cycles, was carried out with a sample-barcoded 5' primer and a J-beta primer mix. One entry per CDR3 protein, called by TCRdb with MiXCR from the 5' RACE reads. There are 700,000 or so distinct CDR3 sequences in the sample; about a fifth occur only once, and roughly 22% lies in the top ten. Sequenced: blood. Receptors were obtained from a man between 70 and 80 years old in good health.

The chain uses TRBV10-3 and TRBJ2-3; D remains unclear. The CDR3 consists of 13 residues. V gave up 1 base and J gave up 4 bases, with 6 bases separating them. Germline CDR1 ENHRY, CDR2 SYGVKD. The CDR3: CAISEFGADTQYF. The CDR3 nucleotides are TGTGCCATCAGTGAGTTCGGAGCAGATACGCAGTATTTT.

This clonotype has only a few counts. The V gene is TRBV7-2, the J gene TRBJ2-2; D ambiguous. Germline assignment: CDR1 SGHTA and CDR2 FQGNSA. This CDR3 spans 15 amino acids. Trimming removed 2 bases from V and 0 bases from J, with 7 bases in between. This chain's CDR3 is CASSLLRTNTGELFF. CDR3 nucleotide sequence: TGTGCCAGCAGCTTACTCAGAACGAACACCGGGGAGCTGTTTTTT. The full variable domain, rest sourced from reference TRBV7-2 and TRBJ2-2, is GAGVSQSPSNKVTEKGKDVELRCDPISGHTALYWYRQSLGQGLEFLIYFQGNSAPDKSGLPSDRFSAERTGGSVSTLTIQRTQQEDSAVYLCASSLLRTNTGELFFGEGSRLTVL.

The V gene is TRBV10-3, the J gene TRBJ2-5; D is uncertain. In germline, CDR1 is ENHRY, CDR2 SYGVKD. This CDR3 contains 13 residues. Trimming stripped 0 bases from V and 7 bases from J, with 9 bases between. Here the CDR3 reads CAISESLDATQYF. CDR3 DNA: TGTGCCATCAGTGAGTCCCTAGATGCGACCCAGTACTTC.

The V call is TRBV12-3 or TRBV12-4, the J call TRBJ1-2, with D possibly being TRBD1 (6 bases). Trimming removed 7 bases at V and 4 bases at J, with 19 bases between. The CDR3 consists of 15 residues. The chain's CDR3 is CASTYAVGASYGYTF. The CDR3 nucleotides read TGTGCCAGCACTTACGCAGTGGGGGCGAGCTATGGCTACACCTTC.

This clonotype was seen a handful of times. The gene calls are TRBV5-1 and TRBJ2-1; D is undetermined. V dropped 6 bases and J dropped 3 bases, with 13 bases sitting between them. The CDR3 loop spans 14 amino acids. The V gene's germline CDR1 is SGHRS and CDR2 YFSETQ. CDR3 sequence (DNA): TGCGCCAGCATTTGGCAGCCCGGCTACAATGAGCAGTTCTTC. It is translated as CASIWQPGYNEQFF.

The V call is TRBV7-3, the J call TRBJ1-1; 7 bases align to TRBD1. The V gene's germline CDR1 is SGHTA and CDR2 FQGTGA. V lost 2 bases to trimming and J lost 6 bases; unmatched junction nucleotides: 9. The CDR3 consists of 15 residues. The DNA for the CDR3 is TGTGCCAGCAGCTTATTCCGCGGGACAGATTCTGAAGCTTTCTTT. Translation gives CASSLFRGTDSEAFF.

This chain joins TRBV7-2 and TRBJ2-7; D may be TRBD2 (5 bases). Trimming took off 1 base at V and 9 bases at J, with 10 bases between the two ends. The CDR3 covers 12 residues. Germline V lookup: CDR1 SGHTA, CDR2 FQGNSA. CDR3 protein: CASSLDRGGQYF. The CDR3 nucleotides read TGTGCCAGCAGCTTAGATCGTGGAGGGCAGTACTTC.

This rearrangement joins TRBV7-9 to TRBJ1-4, with TRBD1 identical over 7 bases. This CDR3 comprises 15 residues. V gave up 5 bases and J gave up 5 bases; unmatched junction bases: 8. Germline V gives CDR1 SEHNR, CDR2 FQNEAQ (reference sequence). The CDR3 spells CASSPGDSLNEKLFF. Here the CDR3 DNA reads TGTGCCAGCAGCCCCGGGGACAGTCTCAATGAAAAACTGTTTTTT. Based on the CDR3 plus reference TRBV7-9 and TRBJ1-4, the full variable domain is DTGVSQNPRHKITKRGQNVTFRCDPISEHNRLYWYRQTLGQGPEFLTYFQNEAQLEKSRLLSDRFSAERPKGSFSTLEIQRTEQGDSAMYLCASSPGDSLNEKLFFGSGTQLSVL.

The chain uses TRBV19 and TRBJ1-5, with TRBD1 matching over 7 bases. CDR1 and CDR2 from the germline V gene are LNHDA and SQIVND (reference sequence). V dropped 6 bases and J dropped 2; count of bases not matched to a gene: 7. The CDR3 is made up of 15 amino acids. For the CDR3, the DNA is TGTGCCAGTAGATTAGCAGGGGGAGGCAATCAGCCCCAGCATTTT. It encodes CASRLAGGGNQPQHF.

In this sample, this clonotype turned up many times. The rearrangement uses TRBV12-3 or TRBV12-4 and TRBJ1-6, with D unresolved. The V and J ends lost 4 bases and 7 bases respectively, with 11 bases between them. The length of the CDR3 is 14 residues. For the CDR3, the DNA is TGTGCCAGCAGTTGGGGAGTCCAAAATTCACCCCTCCACTTT. Translated: CASSWGVQNSPLHF.

This clonotype was observed at least ten times. The J gene is TRBJ2-3, the V gene TRBV20-1, with 12 bases that match TRBD2. This CDR3 comprises 14 residues. V shed 6 bases, J shed 1 base, and the junction held 2 bases outside the gene matches. Germline CDR1 DFQATT, CDR2 SNEGSKA (reference sequence). The CDR3 sequence: CSALAGGRTDTQYF. As DNA, the CDR3 is TGCAGTGCCCTAGCGGGAGGGCGCACAGATACGCAGTATTTT.

This clonotype has more than one count but fewer than ten. The rearrangement links TRBV9 to TRBJ1-2; the D gene is possibly TRBD1 (6 bases). This CDR3 contains 14 residues. Trimming removed 2 bases at V and 4 bases at J, with 12 bases between. Germline assignment: CDR1 SGDLS and CDR2 YYNGEE. CDR3 in amino acids: CASSVAGAAYGYTF. Here the CDR3 DNA reads TGTGCCAGCAGCGTGGCAGGGGCCGCCTATGGCTACACCTTC.

There are a few counts of this clonotype. This sequence joins TRBV10-3 and TRBJ1-2, with no clear D. CDR1 and CDR2 from the germline V gene are ENHRY and SYGVKD. The ends were cut back, 2 bases at V and 1 base at J, with 8 bases in the middle. This CDR3 has 14 amino acids. The CDR3 sequence: CAISEGRGNYGYTF. The CDR3, as DNA: TGTGCCATCAGTGAGGGACGGGGTAACTATGGCTACACCTTC.

This clonotype was detected only a few times. V and J are TRBV9 and TRBJ2-5; D call uncertain. There are 14 residues in the CDR3. Germline CDR1 and CDR2: SGDLS and YYNGEE. With 4 bases removed from V and 2 bases from J, the gap between germline ends came to 12 bases. The CDR3 protein is CASSPPQDQETQYF. The CDR3 nucleotides read TGTGCCAGCAGCCCCCCTCAGGATCAAGAGACCCAGTACTTC.

This clonotype was recorded a few times. CDR3 coding DNA: TGTGCCAGCAGTTACTCTGCCGGACAGGGAGATAACTATGGCTACACCTTC. Encoded protein: CASSYSAGQGDNYGYTF. The chain employs TRBV6-2 or TRBV6-3 and TRBJ1-2; 8 nucleotides line up with TRBD1. This CDR3 is 17 amino acids long. From germline, CDR1 is MNHEY and CDR2 SVGEGT. Trimming took 0 bases from V and 1 from J; bases not matched to a gene: 7.

This clonotype was observed many times. The chain uses TRBV29-1 and TRBJ1-1; D possibly corresponds to TRBD1 (6 bases). Germline V gives CDR1 SQVTM, CDR2 ANQGSEA. V was clipped by 4 bases and J by 4 bases, with 13 bases between them. The CDR3 sequence is 13 residues long. As DNA, the CDR3 is TGCAGCGTTGCCACACAGGGAGGCACTGAAGCTTTCTTT. It yields the protein CSVATQGGTEAFF.

This clonotype was found many times. V usage is TRBV19 and J usage is TRBJ2-1, with 9 bases identical to TRBD2. The CDR3 has 15 residues. CDR1 is LNHDA, CDR2 SQIVND, per germline (reference sequence). J lost 8 bases, V lost 6 bases, and 11 bases had no gene match. The CDR3 region has the DNA TGTGCCAGTAGGGCGGCGGCTAGCGGGGTGGATGAGCAGTTCTTC. This gives the protein CASRAAASGVDEQFF.

The rearrangement uses TRBV28 and TRBJ2-1; D gene ambiguous. Between the trimmed V and J ends, which lost 5 bases and 0 bases, there was a span of 11 bases. This CDR3 contains 15 residues. Germline assignment: CDR1 MDHEN and CDR2 SYDVKM. CDR3 nucleotide sequence: TGTGCCAGCAGTCCTCCGGATAGCTCCTACAATGAGCAGTTCTTC. This translates into CASSPPDSSYNEQFF.